One and the same sample provided the 21 T cell receptor beta chains below, sequenced in a study of shared clonotypes between healthy human individuals. Data came from immunoSEQ multiplex PCR; TCRdb stores just in-frame clones and leaves some out. The sample has roughly 2.5 million clones, around 94% seen once. Sequencing input: naive CD4+ T cells sorted from blood. Subset in this sample: CD45RA+ positively selected. Every receptor here comes from a man younger than 30 in good health.

V gene TRBV11-2 combines with J gene TRBJ2-7; 9 bases are shared with TRBD2. The length of the CDR3 is 14 residues. From germline, CDR1 is SGHAT and CDR2 FQNNGV. J was trimmed by 3 bases and V by 5 bases; bases with no gene match: 5. CDR3 protein: CASSRLREGYEQYF. CDR3 bases: TGTGCCAGCAGCCGGCTGCGGGAGGGCTACGAGCAGTACTTC.

The chain has TRBV2 and TRBJ1-5; maybe TRBD1 (5 bases). This CDR3 is 14 amino acids long. Trimming left V 5 bases short and J 7 bases short, with 15 bases between. Per the germline V gene, CDR1 is SNHLY and CDR2 is FYNNEI. For the CDR3, the DNA is TGTGCCAGCAGTCAGGAGGGGAGGCGGCAGCCCCAGCATTTT. It translates to CASSQEGRRQPQHF.

The chain carries TRBV5-1 and TRBJ2-3, with 16 bases aligning to TRBD2. Trimming cost V 3 bases and J 4 bases; bases outside gene matches: 5. The germline gives CDR1 SGHRS, CDR2 YFSETQ. CDR3 length: 17 amino acids. The DNA for the CDR3 is TGCGCCAGCAGCTGGGGACTAGCGGGGGGGCGGTCAGATACGCAGTATTTT. This gives the protein CASSWGLAGGRSDTQYF.

The chain uses TRBV5-1 and TRBJ1-6, with D unclear. CDR3 length: 15 residues. In germline, CDR1 is SGHRS, CDR2 YFSETQ. V was clipped by 3 bases and J by 7 bases, with 14 bases between them. The CDR3 sequence is CASSWGGPDNSPLHF. CDR3 DNA sequence: TGCGCCAGCAGCTGGGGTGGGCCCGACAATTCACCCCTCCACTTT.

The chain recombines TRBV6-5 with TRBJ2-5; no definite D call. The V gene lost 7 bases and the J gene lost 5 bases, with 11 bases spanning the gap. CDR1 is MNHEY and CDR2 is SVGAGI in the germline V gene. This CDR3 has 12 amino acids. CDR3 residues: CASNMMGETQYF. CDR3 bases: TGTGCCAGCAATATGATGGGGGAGACCCAGTACTTC.

The J gene is TRBJ2-3, the V gene TRBV4-1, with a tentative D call TRBD1 (5 bases). The CDR3 is made up of 14 amino acids. The germline CDR1 and CDR2 sequences are MGHRA and YSYEKL. The germline V and J ends were trimmed by 7 bases and 2 bases, with 13 bases remaining between them. CDR3 in amino acids: CASTIDRYTDTQYF. The CDR3 nucleotides read TGCGCCAGCACTATTGACAGATACACAGATACGCAGTATTTT.

This chain connects TRBV2 to TRBJ1-3, with D uncertain. Looked up from germline, CDR1 is SNHLY and CDR2 is FYNNEI. CDR3 size: 17 residues. Trimming cost V 1 base and J 0 bases, with 13 bases left between them. CDR3 region: CASSEGPRRHSGNTIYF. The CDR3 coding sequence is TGTGCCAGCAGTGAAGGCCCCAGGCGGCACTCTGGAAACACCATATATTTT.

This chain uses TRBV30 with TRBJ1-6, with 8 bases aligning to TRBD1. Germline-derived CDR1 and CDR2 are GTSNPN and SVGIG (reference sequence). After removal of 4 bases from V and 10 bases from J, the junction contained 12 bases not matched to a gene. This CDR3 has 15 residues. For the CDR3, the DNA is TGTGCCTGGATCCACCGGGACAGGCTACTCTCACCCCTCCACTTT. This codes for CAWIHRDRLLSPLHF.

V and J are TRBV5-8 and TRBJ1-5, with 7 bases lining up with TRBD1. The CDR3 is 15 residues long. Germline V lookup: CDR1 SGHTS, CDR2 YDEGEE. Trimming cost V 1 base and J 5 bases; bases outside gene matches: 6. The CDR3: CASSLTRDSYQPQHF. The CDR3 nucleotides are TGTGCCAGCAGCTTGACCAGGGACAGTTATCAGCCCCAGCATTTT. The complete variable domain, with remaining parts taken from reference TRBV5-8 and TRBJ1-5, reads EAGVTQSPTHLIKTRGQQATLRCSPISGHTSVYWYQQALGLGLQFLLWYDEGEERNRGNFPPRFSGRQFPNYSSELNVNALELEDSALYLCASSLTRDSYQPQHFGDGTRLSIL.

With respect to this clone: Other DNA sequences in this specimen translate into the identical CDR3. The V and J genes are TRBV5-8 and TRBJ2-1; 8 bases fit TRBD2. Germline CDR1 reads SGHTS; CDR2 reads YDEGEE. The CDR3 has 15 residues. Trimming cost V 0 bases and J 4 bases; bases outside gene matches: 3. The CDR3 coding sequence is TGTGCCAGCAGCTTGGGACTAGCGCTTTACAATGAGCAGTTCTTC. It codes for CASSLGLALYNEQFF.

This sequence joins TRBV27 and TRBJ1-5, with D tentatively TRBD1 (5 bases). V was shortened by 6 bases and J by 2 bases, with 14 bases between the two germline ends. The length of the CDR3 is 15 residues. Looked up from germline, CDR1 is MNHEY and CDR2 is SMNVEV (reference sequence). CDR3 DNA: TGTGCCAGCAGAACCCAGGGTTTCGGCAATCAGCCCCAGCATTTT. This translates into CASRTQGFGNQPQHF.

The V and J genes are TRBV6-6 and TRBJ2-5; D may be TRBD1 or TRBD2 (6 bases each). The CDR3 runs 14 residues. Trimming removed 7 bases from V and 5 bases from J, with 17 bases in between. The V gene's germline CDR1 is MNHNY and CDR2 SVGAGI (reference sequence). In DNA, the CDR3 is TGTGCCAGCACCCAGGCAGGAGGGGGGGAGACCCAGTACTTC. This gives the protein CASTQAGGGETQYF.

The chain combines TRBV28 with TRBJ2-2; 8 bases are shared with TRBD1. The germline gives CDR1 MDHEN, CDR2 SYDVKM. Losses at the gene ends were 5 bases for V and 4 bases for J; bases not matched to a gene: 6. The CDR3 has 15 amino acids. The CDR3 spells CASSPGGGSTGELFF. The CDR3 DNA reads as TGTGCCAGCAGTCCAGGGGGCGGTAGCACCGGGGAGCTGTTTTTT.

The chain uses TRBV7-3 and TRBJ2-1, with D maybe TRBD1 (6 bases). In germline, CDR1 is SGHTA, CDR2 FQGTGA. Trimming shortened V by 5 bases and J by 3 bases, and 17 bases separated the two germline ends. The CDR3 sequence is 16 residues long. CDR3 bases: TGTGCCAGCAGCCCCGCCCAGGGGCTTAACTACAATGAGCAGTTCTTC. Protein product: CASSPAQGLNYNEQFF.

V is TRBV4-1 and J is TRBJ1-1, with D uncertain. The CDR3 runs 12 residues. Trimming left V 1 base short and J 4 bases short, with 4 bases between. Germline V gene data show CDR1 as MGHRA and CDR2 as YSYEKL. The CDR3 coding sequence is TGCGCCAGCAGCCAAGTCGCCACTGAAGCTTTCTTT. As protein: CASSQVATEAFF.

The chain uses TRBV5-4 and TRBJ1-1, with TRBD1 matching 7 bases. The germline V gene encodes CDR1 SGHNT and CDR2 YYREEE (reference sequence). CDR3 length equals 16 residues. The trim removed 1 base at V and 1 base at J, leaving 7 bases unmatched. CDR3 sequence (DNA): TGTGCCAGCAGCTTGAGAGGAGGGGGCCGGAACACTGAAGCTTTCTTT. Translated, it gives CASSLRGGGRNTEAFF.

In its sample, this clone was seen once. V usage is TRBV7-8 and J usage is TRBJ1-1; D is undetermined. CDR1 and CDR2 (germline): SGHVS, FQNEAQ. The V end lost 5 bases, the J end lost 1 base, and 11 bases lay between the germline ends. The CDR3 runs to 14 residues. The CDR3 protein is CASSHREGNTEAFF. The CDR3 nucleotides read TGTGCCAGCAGCCATAGGGAAGGGAACACTGAAGCTTTCTTT.

J is TRBJ2-3 and V is TRBV7-2, with D perhaps matching TRBD2 (5 bases). CDR3 length equals 13 residues. Germline V lookup: CDR1 SGHTA, CDR2 FQGNSA. Trimming shortened V by 4 bases and J by 5 bases, and 10 bases separated the two germline ends. The CDR3, as DNA: TGTGCCAGCAGCTCCCGGGGAGTAGATACGCAGTATTTT. Its translation is CASSSRGVDTQYF.

This clone occurred once. The chain employs TRBV13 and TRBJ2-7; D not certain. This CDR3 comprises 12 residues. Trimming removed 2 bases from V and 3 bases from J, with 5 bases in between. The germline V gene encodes CDR1 PRHDT and CDR2 FYEKMQ (reference sequence). CDR3 in DNA: TGTGCCAGCAGCTTAACCTACTACGAGCAGTACTTC. Its protein product is CASSLTYYEQYF. The entire variable domain, with the rest obtained from reference TRBV13 and TRBJ2-7, is as follows: AAGVIQSPRHLIKEKRETATLKCYPIPRHDTVYWYQQGPGQDPQFLISFYEKMQSDKGSIPDRFSAQQFSDYHSELNMSSLELGDSALYFCASSLTYYEQYFGPGTRLTVT.

The chain joins TRBV5-1 to TRBJ2-2; D unresolved. The CDR3 totals 15 residues. V lost 8 bases and J lost 0, with 14 bases in between. Germline-derived CDR1 and CDR2 are SGHRS and YFSETQ. CDR3 loop: CASTFELANTGELFF. The DNA of the CDR3 is TGCGCCAGTACATTTGAACTCGCGAACACCGGGGAGCTGTTTTTT.

This chain links TRBV7-2 with TRBJ1-2; D gene unclear. V was pared by 4 bases and J by 8 bases, with 17 bases between. This CDR3 has 14 amino acids. Germline V lookup: CDR1 SGHTA, CDR2 FQGNSA. DNA for the CDR3: TGTGCCAGCAGCTCCGGTGGCGGGGTGTCAGGCTACACCTTC. It encodes CASSSGGGVSGYTF.